The rows below give T cell receptor beta chains drawn from one sample of a study of beta chain features in type 1 diabetes. TCRdb's table, derived via immunoSEQ multiplex PCR, lists solely in-frame clones and lacks some. The table has about 900,000 clones, 17% seen once. The specimen was naive CD4+ T cells from blood. The receptor source for this set is a young woman in good health. Each CDR3 is given with its conserved first and last residue. Each record gives: J gene, clone size, V gene, CDR3 protein. A row's size may be missing; if present it is once, few, many or a size class.

>TRBJ2-7|.|TRBV7-2
CASSPWRDLSYEQYF
>TRBJ1-5|.|TRBV6-1
CASSAGQAVEWPQHF
>TRBJ2-7|.|TRBV18
CASSPTGLAASYEQYF
>TRBJ1-4|few|TRBV6-5
CASSRGRGREKKLFF
>TRBJ2-5|.|TRBV7-9
CASSLAAALYQETQYF
>TRBJ2-7|few|TRBV10-3
CAITSGYEQYF
>TRBJ1-4|.|TRBV28
CARIRQVEEKLFF
>TRBJ2-5|few|TRBV28
CASRPGGLPETQYF
>TRBJ2-3|.|TRBV7-2
CASSLVWGAAADTQYF
>TRBJ1-5|few|TRBV6-1
CALSPASYNQPQHF
>TRBJ2-5|.|TRBV5-5
CASSLGSEETQYF
>TRBJ2-7|few|TRBV25-1
CASRSSGRVTYEQYF
>TRBJ2-3|few|TRBV1
CTSSREEASTDTQYF
>.|.|TRBV7-2
CASSLQEFGPSYEQYF
>TRBJ2-7|few|TRBV5-5
CASSFGGYEQYF
>TRBJ2-3|.|TRBV7-2
CASSLGPVGGTSTDTQYF
>TRBJ1-5|few|TRBV21-1
CASTYHRCISNQPQHF
>TRBJ2-1|.|TRBV2
CASSGRDRELF
>TRBJ2-7|few|TRBV6-5
CASSSGTYEQYF
>TRBJ1-1|.|TRBV7-8
CASRPSLGHGMNTEAFF
>TRBJ2-3|few|TRBV29-1
CSVRGFQSYTDTQYF
>TRBJ2-5|few|TRBV5-1
CASSGRQGTRSQETQYF
>TRBJ2-3|.|TRBV10-3
CAISDSRAVADTQYF
>TRBJ2-5|few|TRBV28
CASSGASYQETQYF
>TRBJ2-5|.|TRBV7-6
CASSLAVLETQYF
>TRBJ2-5|few|TRBV5-1
CASSKGHRGGETQYF
>TRBJ2-3|.|TRBV7-2
CASNNPPDRVTDTQYF
>TRBJ2-7|.|TRBV2
CASVAGPSYEQYF
>TRBJ2-1|.|TRBV7-3
CASSLMRSGSGDYNEQFF
>TRBJ2-5|few|TRBV5-1
CASSPGAQGETQYF
>TRBJ2-7|few|TRBV7-2
CASSLRRGAGDYEQYF
>TRBJ2-1|few|TRBV19
CASSVLAGPHNEQFF
>TRBJ2-1|.|TRBV28
CASSSSGRSGNEQFF
>TRBJ2-1|few|TRBV18
CASSPRGEQFF
>TRBJ2-4|.|TRBV7-2
CASSISPGLVGVYF
>TRBJ2-3|.|TRBV7-9
CASSITGSTDTQYF
>TRBJ2-7|few|TRBV19
CASSITGSSYEQYF
>TRBJ2-7|few|TRBV7-8
CASSLNRDGYEQYF
>TRBJ1-2|.|TRBV28
CASSRSYGYTF
>TRBJ2-3|.|TRBV4-3
CASSQDGRGPTDTQYF
>TRBJ2-7|few|TRBV7-2
CASSYGGTSYEQYF
>TRBJ2-1|.|TRBV28
CASSLVPGTGTNNEQFF
>TRBJ2-5|few|TRBV5-4
CASRRASQETQYF
>TRBJ2-3|.|TRBV7-2
CASTPPGSSSTDTQYF
>TRBJ2-1|.|TRBV6-4
CASSVFAGAYNEQFF
>TRBJ2-1|few|TRBV14
CASSLFPGQGYHQRQFF
>TRBJ2-1|once|TRBV6-6
CASSYRPGAGNEQFF
>TRBJ2-3|.|TRBV9
CASSVAAGTSSFTDTQYF
>TRBJ2-1|.|TRBV28
CASSLSGDRGFF
>TRBJ2-5|.|TRBV10-3
CAISGGTRGETQYF
>TRBJ2-3|few|TRBV18
CASSRGTHSTDTQYF
>TRBJ1-2|.|TRBV11-2
CASSLVARPNGYTF
>TRBJ2-1|few|TRBV10-3
CAISADRYNEQFF
>TRBJ1-2|.|TRBV10-3
CAISGGVVDSNYGYTF
>TRBJ2-5|few|TRBV4-2
CASSQGLAGVETQYF
>TRBJ2-3|.|TRBV18
CASSLGTSTDTQYF
>TRBJ2-5|.|TRBV7-9
CASSLARGETQYF